Ten or more counts support the clone carrying this TCR beta chain. TCRdb reanalyzed the PCR reads via MiXCR. The top ten hold 9.9% of the sample, which has approximately 44,000 clones, more than 25% seen once. Germline CDR1 reads MNHNS; CDR2 reads SASEGT. This CDR3 contains 15 residues. Trimming removed 8 bases at V and 3 bases at J, with 17 bases between. The entire patient cohort was treatment-naive prior to thyroid surgery. These data are taken from a study of metastatic and nonmetastatic thyroid tumors. The sequence was collected from a male donor with papillary thyroid cancer or a benign thyroid nodule (not recorded which). Some clones in this sample may be carry-over from other donors' samples. This sequence joins TRBV6-1 and TRBJ1-5; D is unresolved. Sequencing was carried out using blood. The CDR3 DNA follows: TGTGCCAGCGCGTCGGCGCCGGGGAACAATCAGCCCCAGCATTTT. This translates into CASASAPGNNQPQHF.